The 25 T cell receptor beta chains given below trace back to one sample, sequenced in a study of neurological immune-mediated disorders. TCRdb re-derived calls from the 5' RACE reads in MiXCR, one entry per CDR3 protein. The sample has 65,000 to 80,000 distinct CDR3 sequences, approximately 4.6% seen once. The specimen sequenced was PBMCs. The receptors stem from an older woman with multiple sclerosis.

This clonotype was seen many times. The chain recombines TRBV4-2 with TRBJ1-2; D gene uncertain. The CDR3 spans 17 residues. V was shortened by 7 bases and J by 3 bases, with 24 bases between the two germline ends. Germline V lookup: CDR1 LGHNA, CDR2 YNFKEQ. The CDR3 loop reads CASTPNGEGGLDYGYTF. The CDR3 nucleotides are TGTGCCAGCACCCCAAATGGAGAGGGAGGGTTAGACTATGGCTACACCTTC.

This clonotype was found a few times. The chain combines TRBV11-3 with TRBJ2-3; D unclear. V was trimmed by 2 bases and J by 3 bases, leaving 18 bases between them. From germline, CDR1 is SGHNT and CDR2 YENEEA. The CDR3 is 17 residues long. This CDR3 reads CASSLHPSWRRTDTQYF. As DNA, the CDR3 is TGTGCCAGCAGCTTACACCCGAGCTGGCGGAGAACAGATACGCAGTATTTT.

This clonotype was picked up many times. The chain employs TRBV4-3 and TRBJ2-3; D not resolved. The CDR3 is 14 residues long. The germline CDR1 and CDR2 sequences are LGHNA and YSLEER. V lost 0 bases, J lost 6 bases, and 10 bases lay in between. The CDR3 reads CASSQELLLDTQYF. CDR3 DNA sequence: TGCGCCAGCAGCCAAGAGCTCCTGCTTGATACGCAGTATTTT.

The table lists this clonotype with many counts. The chain couples TRBV5-1 to TRBJ2-5; D gene uncertain. V lost 4 bases, J lost 4 bases, and 17 bases lay in between. CDR3 length equals 15 residues. In germline, CDR1 is SGHRS, CDR2 YFSETQ. This CDR3 is CASSVSIPVRETQYF. CDR3 bases: TGCGCCAGCAGCGTCTCCATTCCTGTGCGAGAGACCCAGTACTTC.

The V call is TRBV7-8, the J call TRBJ2-1, with TRBD2 identical over 10 bases. CDR1 is SGHVS, CDR2 FQNEAQ, per germline. V lost 4 bases and J lost 5; bases outside the gene matches: 11. There are 17 residues in the CDR3. The CDR3 region is CASSSGLAEWGDNEQFF. The CDR3 nucleotides are TGTGCCAGCAGCTCAGGACTAGCGGAGTGGGGGGACAATGAGCAGTTCTTC.

This clonotype was picked up many times. V and J are TRBV7-2 and TRBJ2-7; the D gene is possibly TRBD1 (6 bases). Germline CDR1 reads SGHTA; CDR2 reads FQGNSA. V shed 7 bases and J shed 3 bases, with 10 bases lying between them. This CDR3 is 12 amino acids long. The CDR3 region has the DNA TGTGCCAGCACCGGACAGCTCTACGAGCAGTACTTC. This encodes CASTGQLYEQYF.

This clonotype was observed at least ten times. The chain has TRBV6-2 or TRBV6-3 and TRBJ2-2, with 9 bases that match TRBD2. The junction had 10 bases not matched to a gene; V was cut back by 7 bases and J by 7 bases. This CDR3 comprises 15 residues. From germline, CDR1 is MNHEY and CDR2 SVGEGT. CDR3 DNA: TGTGCCAGCAATCGACCGGCTAGCGGGAACGGGGAGCTGTTTTTT. The encoded protein is CASNRPASGNGELFF.

This clonotype has at least ten counts. V is TRBV10-3 and J is TRBJ1-1; 10 bases line up with TRBD1. The V gene's germline CDR1 is ENHRY and CDR2 SYGVKD. V dropped 6 bases and J dropped 2; count of bases not matched to a gene: 3. The CDR3 extends over 14 amino acids. In nucleotides, the CDR3 is TGTGCCATCAGCAGGACAGGGGGAAACACTGAAGCTTTCTTT. This translates into CAISRTGGNTEAFF.

The chain combines TRBV7-2 with TRBJ2-3; 13 bases match TRBD2. Germline V gene sequence: CDR1 SGHTA, CDR2 FQGNSA. The CDR3 is made up of 18 amino acids. Losses at the gene ends were 5 bases for V and 1 base for J; bases not matched to a gene: 9. The CDR3 loop reads CASSPIHTSGRGTDTQYF. Here the CDR3 DNA reads TGTGCCAGCAGCCCAATCCACACTAGCGGGAGGGGCACAGATACGCAGTATTTT.

The table lists this clonotype with many counts. V usage is TRBV12-3 or TRBV12-4 and J usage is TRBJ1-1; tentative D call: TRBD1 (5 bases). The CDR3 is made up of 16 amino acids. Trimming took off 0 bases at V and 2 bases at J, with 13 bases between the two ends. The CDR3 sequence is CASSLAGWGPNTEAFF. CDR3 nucleotide sequence: TGTGCCAGCAGTTTAGCAGGGTGGGGCCCAAACACTGAAGCTTTCTTT.

This clonotype was counted many times. The V call is TRBV4-1, the J call TRBJ2-1; D remains unclear. The CDR3 is made up of 14 amino acids. The V and J ends lost 4 bases and 4 bases respectively, with 11 bases between them. Germline V CDR1 and CDR2: MGHRA, YSYEKL. CDR3 bases: TGCGCCAGCAGCCGAGACACCAATTACAATGAGCAGTTCTTC. Translating gives CASSRDTNYNEQFF.

This clonotype was found many times. J is TRBJ2-1 and V is TRBV29-1; the D gene could be TRBD1 or TRBD2 (5 bases each). V lost 6 bases and J lost 8, with 23 bases in between. Germline lookup yields CDR1 SQVTM and CDR2 ANQGSEA. The CDR3 spans 15 residues. The CDR3 sequence is CSVPDRDASEDEQFF. The DNA for the CDR3 is TGCAGCGTCCCGGACCGGGACGCATCTGAGGATGAGCAGTTCTTC.

This clonotype was counted at least ten times. The gene calls are TRBV3-1 and TRBJ2-7, with TRBD2 matching over 8 bases. V trimming: 6 bases; J trimming: 5 bases; junction bases outside the gene matches: 6. The CDR3 sequence is 13 residues long. The germline V gene has CDR1 LGHDT and CDR2 YNNKEL (reference sequence). In DNA form, the CDR3 reads TGTGCCAGCAGTATGACTAGCGCCCACGAGCAGTACTTC. It specifies CASSMTSAHEQYF.

This clonotype was found many times. The genes are TRBV7-2 and TRBJ2-2, with unresolved D. Germline CDR1 and CDR2: SGHTA and FQGNSA. The CDR3 runs 16 residues. The V and J ends lost 5 bases and 1 base respectively, with 14 bases between them. This CDR3 reads CASSIRPNRNTGELFF. The CDR3 DNA reads TGTGCCAGCAGCATTCGGCCGAATCGGAACACCGGGGAGCTGTTTTTT.

Remarks on this clonotype: Sequence at one end of the junction differs from germline and may be a read error. This chain connects TRBV12-3 or TRBV12-4 to TRBJ1-6, with D tentatively TRBD1 (6 bases). CDR3 size: 15 residues. The CDR3 nucleotides read TGTGCCAGCAGTTTTCAGGGGATCGAGAATTCACACCTCCACTTT. As protein: CASSFQGIENSHLHF.

This clonotype was picked up many times. The chain recombines TRBV6-1 with TRBJ2-1; perhaps TRBD2 as D (5 bases). Trimming took off 4 bases at V and 15 bases at J, with 22 bases between the two ends. This CDR3 contains 14 residues. CDR1 is MNHNS, CDR2 SASEGT, per germline. The CDR3 DNA follows: TGTGCCAGCAGTGCCCCGTCGCGGGCCTATAATCGGTTCTTC. Translating gives CASSAPSRAYNRFF.

This clonotype came up many times. V and J are TRBV7-8 and TRBJ2-7; no clear D. Trimming shortened V by 4 bases and J by 1 base, and 5 bases separated the two germline ends. The germline gives CDR1 SGHVS, CDR2 FQNEAQ. This CDR3 is built from 12 residues. For the CDR3, the DNA is TGTGCCAGCAGCTCCAATTCCTACGAGCAGTACTTC. Its translation is CASSSNSYEQYF.

This clonotype came up many times. This sequence joins TRBV7-2 and TRBJ2-2; the D is unclear. Germline V gives CDR1 SGHTA, CDR2 FQGNSA. The CDR3 sequence is 15 residues long. Trimming shortened V by 1 base and J by 4 bases, and 10 bases separated the two germline ends. The DNA for the CDR3 is TGTGCCAGCAGCTTAGAGGCCGCCTTCACCGGGGAGCTGTTTTTT. It is translated as CASSLEAAFTGELFF. Full variable domain (remainder filled in from reference TRBV7-2 and TRBJ2-2): GAGVSQSPSNKVTEKGKDVELRCDPISGHTALYWYRQSLGQGLEFLIYFQGNSAPDKSGLPSDRFSAERTGGSVSTLTIQRTQQEDSAVYLCASSLEAAFTGELFFGEGSRLTVL.

This chain connects TRBV5-1 to TRBJ1-2; D gene unclear. Germline CDR1 reads SGHRS; CDR2 reads YFSETQ. Trimming took off 4 bases at V and 6 bases at J, with 19 bases between the two ends. This CDR3 region has 15 residues. DNA of the CDR3: TGCGCCAGCAGCCCCGGAGGCGGGGTATTCGATGGCTACACCTTC. The encoded protein is CASSPGGGVFDGYTF. The variable domain in full, completed from reference TRBV5-1 and TRBJ1-2, reads KAGVTQTPRYLIKTRGQQVTLSCSPISGHRSVSWYQQTPGQGLQFLFEYFSETQRNKGNFPGRFSGRQFSNSRSEMNVSTLELGDSALYLCASSPGGGVFDGYTFGSGTRLTVV.

This clonotype was detected a few times. The genes are TRBV11-2 and TRBJ2-2, with D perhaps TRBD1 (6 bases). Germline loops: CDR1 SGHAT, CDR2 FQNNGV. There are 18 residues in the CDR3. The ends were cut back, 4 bases at V and 4 bases at J, with 22 bases in the middle. The CDR3 protein is CASSYPLQGTTITGELFF. In DNA, the CDR3 is TGTGCCAGCAGCTACCCTCTACAGGGTACGACTATCACCGGGGAGCTGTTTTTT. The full variable domain, in which reference TRBV11-2 and TRBJ2-2 provide the parts outside the CDR3, is EAGVAQSPRYKIIEKRQSVAFWCNPISGHATLYWYQQILGQGPKLLIQFQNNGVVDDSQLPKDRFSAERLKGVDSTLKIQPAKLEDSAVYLCASSYPLQGTTITGELFFGEGSRLTVL.

The rearrangement links TRBV4-1 to TRBJ1-2; tentatively, D is TRBD1 (6 bases). The V gene's germline CDR1 is MGHRA and CDR2 YSYEKL. The CDR3 spans 17 residues. The germline V and J ends were trimmed by 1 base and 8 bases, with 23 bases remaining between them. CDR3 loop: CASSQVLQYGGSDGYTF. As DNA, the CDR3 is TGCGCCAGCAGCCAAGTGCTTCAGTACGGGGGCAGTGACGGCTACACCTTC.

The table lists this clonotype with many counts. This chain joins TRBV5-1 and TRBJ2-1; no reliable D call. Germline CDR1 and CDR2: SGHRS and YFSETQ. This CDR3 has 12 residues. V lost 4 bases and J lost 6, with 8 bases in between. For the CDR3, the DNA is TGCGCCAGCAGCGACTCGGGCAATGAGCAGTTCTTC. Translating it yields CASSDSGNEQFF. The whole variable domain, remainder taken from reference TRBV5-1 and TRBJ2-1, is KAGVTQTPRYLIKTRGQQVTLSCSPISGHRSVSWYQQTPGQGLQFLFEYFSETQRNKGNFPGRFSGRQFSNSRSEMNVSTLELGDSALYLCASSDSGNEQFFGPGTRLTVL.

This clonotype was seen ten or more times. This sequence joins TRBV5-1 and TRBJ1-1; 8 bases are a match to TRBD1. Germline trimming cut 7 bases from V and 6 bases from J; bases unmatched to any gene: 11. Germline CDR1 is SGHRS and CDR2 is YFSETQ. This CDR3 has 14 residues. The CDR3 loop is CASSYSTGEAEAFF. As DNA, the CDR3 is TGCGCCAGCTCTTACTCGACAGGGGAAGCTGAAGCTTTCTTT.

Many counts were recorded for this clonotype. The CDR3 loop reads CASSQGLRLGPYEQYF. The CDR3 nucleotides are TGTGCCAGCAGCCAAGGTCTACGCTTGGGACCCTACGAGCAGTACTTC. The rearrangement links TRBV14 to TRBJ2-7; perhaps D is TRBD1 or TRBD2 (5 bases each). V shed 1 base and J shed 2 bases, with 15 bases lying between them. Per germline, CDR1 SGHDN and CDR2 FVKESK. The CDR3 extends over 16 amino acids.

This clonotype was seen repeatedly, ten times or more. This chain connects TRBV27 to TRBJ2-7; 10 nucleotides line up with TRBD2. The CDR3 consists of 14 residues. CDR1 and CDR2 from the germline V gene are MNHEY and SMNVEV (reference sequence). Trimming at V came to 8 bases and at J to 3 bases, leaving 7 bases not matched to a gene. In DNA, the CDR3 is TGTGCCAGCCTCGCGGCTAGCGGGAGCTACGAGCAGTACTTC. Its protein product is CASLAASGSYEQYF.